What follows are 5 T cell receptor beta chains derived from one specimen sequenced in a study of cytomegalovirus exposure and HLA in healthy donors. The study ran its PCR with 60 Vbeta and 13 Jbeta primers. Clones were read by immunoSEQ multiplex PCR, and TCRdb kept only the in-frame ones, dropping some. The sample has about 120,000 clones, 70% to 90% seen once. The sample taken for sequencing was PBMCs. All receptors derive from a man aged 35-49 years in good health and CMV-seronegative.

Turning to this clone: The germline gene is not matched at one end of the junction; a read error may be the cause. The chain links TRBV7-7 to TRBJ2-7; 7 bases agree with TRBD1. CDR3 size: 12 residues. Per germline, CDR1 SSHAT and CDR2 FNYEAQ (reference sequence). Here the CDR3 reads CASSATGNEQYF. The CDR3 bases are TGTGCTAGCAGCGCGACAGGGAACGAGCAGTACTTC.

V usage is TRBV9 and J usage is TRBJ1-5; D unresolved. Per germline, CDR1 SGDLS and CDR2 YYNGEE. This CDR3 contains 15 residues. V was pared by 3 bases and J by 5 bases, with 15 bases between. The CDR3 reads CASSEAPSADQPQHF. In DNA, the CDR3 is TGTGCCAGCAGCGAAGCCCCATCTGCCGATCAGCCCCAGCATTTT.

This chain links TRBV19 with TRBJ2-3; a possible D gene is TRBD2 (6 bases). Per the germline V gene, CDR1 is LNHDA and CDR2 is SQIVND (reference sequence). The V end lost 7 bases, the J end lost 4 bases, and 24 bases lay between the germline ends. The CDR3 runs 17 residues. CDR3 in DNA: TGTGCCAGTACCGATCGCGGGACTCAATTAAGTCCAGATACGCAGTATTTT. Protein product: CASTDRGTQLSPDTQYF.

This clone was seen a handful of times. V gene TRBV5-1 combines with J gene TRBJ2-7, with 8 bases fitting TRBD1. The CDR3 has 15 amino acids. J gave up 2 bases and V 2 bases, and 6 bases lay outside the gene matches. Germline lookup yields CDR1 SGHRS and CDR2 YFSETQ. The CDR3 spells CASSLGTGVPYEQYF. The CDR3 nucleotides read TGCGCCAGCAGCTTAGGGACAGGAGTTCCCTACGAGCAGTACTTC.

The rearrangement uses TRBV27 and TRBJ2-1, with D perhaps TRBD2 (5 bases). The CDR3 spans 14 residues. Trimming stripped 3 bases from V and 6 bases from J, with 12 bases between. Germline V lookup: CDR1 MNHEY, CDR2 SMNVEV (reference sequence). CDR3 amino acids: CASSFSQRANEQFF. The DNA for the CDR3 is TGTGCCAGCAGTTTTTCACAGAGGGCCAATGAGCAGTTCTTC.